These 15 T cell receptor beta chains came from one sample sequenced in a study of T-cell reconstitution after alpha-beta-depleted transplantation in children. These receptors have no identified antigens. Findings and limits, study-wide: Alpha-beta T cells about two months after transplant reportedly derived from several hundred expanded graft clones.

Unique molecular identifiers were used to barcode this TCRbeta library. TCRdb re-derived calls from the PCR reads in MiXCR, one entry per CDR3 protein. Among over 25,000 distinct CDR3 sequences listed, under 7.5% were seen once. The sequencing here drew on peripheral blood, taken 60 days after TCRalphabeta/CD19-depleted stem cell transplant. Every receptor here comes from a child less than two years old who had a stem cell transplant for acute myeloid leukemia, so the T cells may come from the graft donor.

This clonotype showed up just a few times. The CDR3 reads CASSFPGGRNYNEQFF. The CDR3 bases are TGTGCCAGCAGCTTCCCGGGGGGGAGGAATTACAATGAGCAGTTCTTC. The chain links TRBV7-9 to TRBJ2-1; 8 bases line up with TRBD2. The CDR3 runs to 16 residues. The germline gives CDR1 SEHNR, CDR2 FQNEAQ (reference sequence). V was clipped by 3 bases and J by 4 bases; unmatched bases: 8.

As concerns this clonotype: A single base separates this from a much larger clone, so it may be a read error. CDR3 DNA: TGTGCCAGCAGCCAACCGACAGGGGATGGCTTCACCTTC. Its translation is CASSQPTGDGFTF. The chain couples TRBV7-9 to TRBJ1-2; 8 positions match TRBD1. The CDR3 has 13 amino acids. Germline CDR1 and CDR2: SEHNR and FQNEAQ (reference sequence).

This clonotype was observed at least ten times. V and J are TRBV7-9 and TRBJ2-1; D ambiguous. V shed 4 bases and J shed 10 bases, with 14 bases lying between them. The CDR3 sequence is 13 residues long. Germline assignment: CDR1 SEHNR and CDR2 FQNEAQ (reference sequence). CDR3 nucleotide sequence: TGTGCCAGCAGCTCCCGGTCGCAACCAGAGCAGTTCTTC. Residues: CASSSRSQPEQFF.

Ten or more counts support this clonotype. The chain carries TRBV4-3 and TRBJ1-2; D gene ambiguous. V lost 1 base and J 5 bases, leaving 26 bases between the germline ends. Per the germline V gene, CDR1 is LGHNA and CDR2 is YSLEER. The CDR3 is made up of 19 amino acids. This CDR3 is CASSQGPGAPFPSPYGYTF. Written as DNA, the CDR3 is TGCGCCAGCAGCCAAGGGCCGGGAGCCCCTTTTCCCTCCCCTTATGGCTACACCTTC.

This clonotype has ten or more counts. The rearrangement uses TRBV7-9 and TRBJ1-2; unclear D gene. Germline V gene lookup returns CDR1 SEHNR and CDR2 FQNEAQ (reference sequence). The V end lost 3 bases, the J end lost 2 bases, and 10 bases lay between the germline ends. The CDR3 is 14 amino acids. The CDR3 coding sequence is TGTGCCAGCAGCTTGGATGGGTACAACTATGGCTACACCTTC. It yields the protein CASSLDGYNYGYTF.

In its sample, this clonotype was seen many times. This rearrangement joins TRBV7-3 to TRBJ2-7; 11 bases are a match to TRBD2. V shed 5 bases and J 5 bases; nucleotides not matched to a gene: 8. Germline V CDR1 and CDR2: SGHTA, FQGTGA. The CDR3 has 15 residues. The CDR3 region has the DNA TGTGCCAGCAGCGCTACTAGCGGGAGTTTCAACGAGCAGTACTTC. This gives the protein CASSATSGSFNEQYF. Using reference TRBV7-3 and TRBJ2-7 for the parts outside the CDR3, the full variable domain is GAGVSQTPSNKVTEKGKYVELRCDPISGHTALYWYRQSLGQGPEFLIYFQGTGAADDSGLPNDRFFAVRPEGSVSTLKIQRTERGDSAVYLCASSATSGSFNEQYFGPGTRLTVT.

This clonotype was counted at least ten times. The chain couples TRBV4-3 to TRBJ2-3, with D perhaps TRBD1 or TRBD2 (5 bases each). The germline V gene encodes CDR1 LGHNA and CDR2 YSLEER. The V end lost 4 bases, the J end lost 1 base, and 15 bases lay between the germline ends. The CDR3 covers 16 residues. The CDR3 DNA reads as TGCGCCAGCAGCCCGCGAGGGGCCTTAGGCACAGATACGCAGTATTTT. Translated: CASSPRGALGTDTQYF.

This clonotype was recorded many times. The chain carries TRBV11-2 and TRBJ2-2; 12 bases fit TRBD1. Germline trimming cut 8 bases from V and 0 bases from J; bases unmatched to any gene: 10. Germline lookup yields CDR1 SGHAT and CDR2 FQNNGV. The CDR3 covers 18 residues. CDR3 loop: CASGRDRGRRSNTGELFF. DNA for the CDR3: TGTGCCAGCGGCCGGGACAGGGGGCGCAGATCGAACACCGGGGAGCTGTTTTTT.

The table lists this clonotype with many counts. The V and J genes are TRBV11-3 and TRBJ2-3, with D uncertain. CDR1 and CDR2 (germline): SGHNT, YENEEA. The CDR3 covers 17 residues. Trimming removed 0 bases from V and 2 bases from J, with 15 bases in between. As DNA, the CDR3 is TGTGCCAGCAGCTTAGATCCAATCACTCTGGACACAGATACGCAGTATTTT. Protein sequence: CASSLDPITLDTDTQYF.

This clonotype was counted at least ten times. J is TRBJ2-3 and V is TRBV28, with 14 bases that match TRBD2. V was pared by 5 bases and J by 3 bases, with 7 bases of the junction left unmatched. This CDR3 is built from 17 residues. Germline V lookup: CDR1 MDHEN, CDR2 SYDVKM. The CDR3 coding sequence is TGTGCCAGCAGTACCGGGACTAGCGGGAGAACAACAGATACGCAGTATTTT. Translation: CASSTGTSGRTTDTQYF.

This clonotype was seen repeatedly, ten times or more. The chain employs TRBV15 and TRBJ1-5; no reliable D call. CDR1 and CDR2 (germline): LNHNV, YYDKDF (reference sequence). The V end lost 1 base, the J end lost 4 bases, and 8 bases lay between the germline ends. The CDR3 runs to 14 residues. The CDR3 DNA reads TGTGCCACCAGCAGAGGGTGGCAGAATCAGCCCCAGCATTTT. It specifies CATSRGWQNQPQHF.

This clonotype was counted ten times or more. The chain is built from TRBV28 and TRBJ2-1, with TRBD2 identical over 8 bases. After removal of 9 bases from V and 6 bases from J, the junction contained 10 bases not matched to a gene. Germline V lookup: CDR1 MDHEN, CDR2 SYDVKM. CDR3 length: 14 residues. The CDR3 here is CARPREGGCNEQFF. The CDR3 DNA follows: TGTGCCAGACCTCGGGAGGGCGGATGCAATGAGCAGTTCTTC.

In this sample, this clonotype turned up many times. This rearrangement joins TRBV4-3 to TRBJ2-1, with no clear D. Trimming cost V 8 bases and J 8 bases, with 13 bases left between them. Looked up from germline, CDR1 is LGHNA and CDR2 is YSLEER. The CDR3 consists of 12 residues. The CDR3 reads CASGSYWDEQFF. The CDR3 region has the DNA TGCGCCAGCGGATCCTACTGGGATGAGCAGTTCTTC.

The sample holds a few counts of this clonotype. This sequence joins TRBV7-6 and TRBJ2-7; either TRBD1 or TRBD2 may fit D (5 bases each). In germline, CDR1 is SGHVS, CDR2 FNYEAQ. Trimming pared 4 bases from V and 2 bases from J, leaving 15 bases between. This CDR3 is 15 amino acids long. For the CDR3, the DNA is TGTGCCAGCAGCTCCTCCCCAGGGACCACCTACGAGCAGTACTTC. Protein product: CASSSSPGTTYEQYF.

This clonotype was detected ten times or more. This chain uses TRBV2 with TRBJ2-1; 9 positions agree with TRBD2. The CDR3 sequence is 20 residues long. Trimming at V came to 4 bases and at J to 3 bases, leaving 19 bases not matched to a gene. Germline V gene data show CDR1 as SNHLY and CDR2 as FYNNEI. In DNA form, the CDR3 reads TGTGCCAGCAGTGCAGGATATCCCACCGGGACTAGCTTTGTCTACAATGAGCAGTTCTTC. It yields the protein CASSAGYPTGTSFVYNEQFF.